The 13 T cell receptor beta chains below come from one sample, sequenced in a study of T cell responses to AZD1222 COVID-19 vaccine. Clones were read by immunoSEQ multiplex PCR, and TCRdb kept only the in-frame ones, dropping some. Seen here are 95,000 to 150,000 clones, about nine tenths observed once, and the top ten hold 7.7%. The sequencing here drew on peripheral blood, taken on day 0 of AZD1222 vaccination. The receptor set was obtained from an adult in good health.

The chain carries TRBV6-2 or TRBV6-3 and TRBJ2-3; 7 bases agree with TRBD1. Germline CDR1 is MNHEY and CDR2 is SVGEGT. The junction had 9 bases not matched to a gene; V was cut back by 4 bases and J by 2 bases. There are 16 residues in the CDR3. This CDR3 is CASSWDSRRPTDTQYF. CDR3 nucleotides: TGTGCCAGCAGTTGGGACAGCCGACGCCCCACAGATACGCAGTATTTT.

This chain links TRBV7-8 with TRBJ1-3, with D possibly being TRBD1 (6 bases). The CDR3 runs to 18 residues. The germline V and J ends were trimmed by 4 bases and 0 bases, with 19 bases remaining between them. CDR1 and CDR2 from the germline V gene are SGHVS and FQNEAQ. The CDR3 DNA sequence: TGTGCCAGCAGCTCTCCCCAGGGGCGCGAGAGCTCTGGAAACACCATATATTTT. Amino acid sequence: CASSSPQGRESSGNTIYF.

CDR3 nucleotides: TGTGCCAGCAGCTTGTGGGGGAGCACAGATACGCAGTATTTT. As protein: CASSLWGSTDTQYF. The chain links TRBV5-6 to TRBJ2-3, with D perhaps being TRBD1 or TRBD2 (5 bases each). CDR3 length: 14 residues. CDR1 SGHDT and CDR2 YYEEEE come from the germline V gene. The V end was cut by 1 base, the J end by 0 bases, with 6 bases between.

V usage is TRBV13 and J usage is TRBJ1-6; 7 bases line up with TRBD1. Germline V gene data show CDR1 as PRHDT and CDR2 as FYEKMQ (reference sequence). The length of the CDR3 is 15 residues. Trimming cost V 4 bases and J 4 bases; bases outside gene matches: 4. The CDR3 sequence is CASSSGTAYNSPLHF. The DNA of the CDR3 is TGTGCCAGCAGCTCAGGGACAGCTTATAATTCACCCCTCCACTTT.

This sequence joins TRBV4-1 and TRBJ2-1; 14 nucleotides line up with TRBD2. The CDR3 is 16 amino acids. The trim removed 1 base at V and 6 bases at J, leaving 2 bases unmatched. Germline V gene lookup returns CDR1 MGHRA and CDR2 YSYEKL. DNA for the CDR3: TGCGCCAGCAGCCAAGTTGGGACTAGCGGGAGCAATGAGCAGTTCTTC. Encoded protein: CASSQVGTSGSNEQFF.

The CDR3 sequence: CASSLASGPPETQYF. The CDR3 region has the DNA TGTGCCAGCAGCTTAGCCTCCGGACCCCCCGAGACCCAGTACTTC. This chain links TRBV7-9 with TRBJ2-5; D call uncertain. This CDR3 comprises 15 residues. The germline gives CDR1 SEHNR, CDR2 FQNEAQ (reference sequence). Trimming removed 0 bases from V and 5 bases from J, with 13 bases in between.

V gene TRBV9 combines with J gene TRBJ2-7; 8 nucleotides align to TRBD1. J gave up 6 bases and V 4 bases, and 6 bases lay outside the gene matches. The CDR3 totals 13 residues. CDR1 is SGDLS, CDR2 YYNGEE, per germline. CDR3 coding DNA: TGTGCCAGCAGCCTCGCGACAGGGGCCGAGCAGTACTTC. This gives the protein CASSLATGAEQYF.

The genes are TRBV20-1 and TRBJ1-2; D not certain. This CDR3 region has 15 residues. The ends were cut back, 3 bases at V and 2 bases at J, with 16 bases in the middle. Germline CDR1 DFQATT, CDR2 SNEGSKA (reference sequence). CDR3 loop: CSASMGGVGNYGYTF. CDR3 nucleotides: TGCAGTGCTAGTATGGGTGGGGTTGGGAACTATGGCTACACCTTC.

The rearrangement links TRBV7-9 to TRBJ1-2; the D is unclear. This CDR3 region has 11 residues. CDR1 is SEHNR and CDR2 is FQNEAQ in the germline V gene (reference sequence). V lost 5 bases and J 4 bases, leaving 5 bases between the germline ends. As DNA, the CDR3 is TGTGCCAGCAGCCTCCTCTATGGCTACACCTTC. Protein: CASSLLYGYTF.

The V and J genes are TRBV12-2 and TRBJ1-5; TRBD1 is taken as the D call from the table, unchecked against the DNA. TRBV12-2 is tagged as a pseudogene. The CDR3 sequence is 20 residues long. The CDR3 protein is CASRQGGNIPAQYSNQPQHF. CDR3 coding DNA: TGTGCAAGTCGCCAGGGGGGTAACATCCCGGCCCAATATAGCAATCAGCCCCAGCATTTT.

This chain connects TRBV30 to TRBJ1-1; no clear D. The CDR3 has 11 amino acids. V lost 4 bases to trimming and J lost 4 bases, with 7 bases between them. Germline lookup yields CDR1 GTSNPN and CDR2 SVGIG (reference sequence). CDR3 DNA: TGTGCCTGGAAATCTTTCACTGAAGCTTTCTTT. Amino acids: CAWKSFTEAFF. Combining the CDR3 with reference TRBV30 and TRBJ1-1 gives the whole variable domain SQTIHQWPATLVQPVGSPLSLECTVEGTSNPNLYWYRQAAGRGLQLLFYSVGIGQISSEVPQNLSASRPQDRQFILSSKKLLLSDSGFYLCAWKSFTEAFFGQGTRLTVV.

The chain employs TRBV7-2 and TRBJ2-7; 7 nucleotides line up with TRBD1. Germline assignment: CDR1 SGHTA and CDR2 FQGNSA. This CDR3 comprises 14 residues. Losses at the gene ends were 3 bases for V and 4 bases for J; bases not matched to a gene: 6. For the CDR3, the DNA is TGTGCCAGCAGCTTTCTGACAGGGCCGTACGAGCAGTACTTC. This gives the protein CASSFLTGPYEQYF.

The rearrangement uses TRBV18 and TRBJ2-7; no clear D. V lost 3 bases to trimming and J lost 4 bases, with 13 bases between them. CDR1 is KGHSH, CDR2 LQKENI, per germline. The CDR3 length is 14 residues. CDR3 loop: CASSPGNTGYEQYF. The CDR3 DNA reads as TGTGCCAGCTCACCGGGGAATACTGGTTACGAGCAGTACTTC.